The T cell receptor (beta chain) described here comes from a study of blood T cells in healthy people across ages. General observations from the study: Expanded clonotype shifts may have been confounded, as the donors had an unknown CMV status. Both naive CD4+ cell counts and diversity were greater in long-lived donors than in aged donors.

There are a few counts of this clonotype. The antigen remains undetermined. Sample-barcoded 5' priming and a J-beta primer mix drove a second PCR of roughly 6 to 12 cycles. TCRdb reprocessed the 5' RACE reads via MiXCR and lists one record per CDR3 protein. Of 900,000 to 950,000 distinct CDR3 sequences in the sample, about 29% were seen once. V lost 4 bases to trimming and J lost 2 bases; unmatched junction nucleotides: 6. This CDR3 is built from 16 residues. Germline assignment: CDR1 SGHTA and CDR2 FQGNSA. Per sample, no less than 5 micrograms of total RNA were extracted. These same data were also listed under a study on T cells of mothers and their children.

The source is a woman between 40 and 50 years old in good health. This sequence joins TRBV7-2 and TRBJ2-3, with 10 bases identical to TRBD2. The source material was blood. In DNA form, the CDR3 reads TGTGCCAGCAGCTCGATAGCGGGGGGCCCCACAGATACGCAGTATTTT. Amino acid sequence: CASSSIAGGPTDTQYF.